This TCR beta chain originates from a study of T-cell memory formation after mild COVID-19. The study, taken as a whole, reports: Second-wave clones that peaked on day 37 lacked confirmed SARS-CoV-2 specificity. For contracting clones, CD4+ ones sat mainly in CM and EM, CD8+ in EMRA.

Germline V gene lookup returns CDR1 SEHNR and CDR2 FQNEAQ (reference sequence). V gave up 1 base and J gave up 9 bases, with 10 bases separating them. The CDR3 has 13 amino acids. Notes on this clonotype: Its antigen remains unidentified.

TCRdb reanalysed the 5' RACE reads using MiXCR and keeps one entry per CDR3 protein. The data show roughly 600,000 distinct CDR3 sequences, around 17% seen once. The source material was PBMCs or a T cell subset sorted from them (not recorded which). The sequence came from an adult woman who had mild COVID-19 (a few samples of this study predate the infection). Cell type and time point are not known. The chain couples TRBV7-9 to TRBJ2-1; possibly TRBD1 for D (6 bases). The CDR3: CASSLGTVGEQFF. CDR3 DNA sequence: TGTGCCAGCAGCTTAGGGACAGTCGGTGAGCAGTTCTTC. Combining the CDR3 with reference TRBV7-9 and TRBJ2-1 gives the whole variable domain DTGVSQNPRHKITKRGQNVTFRCDPISEHNRLYWYRQTLGQGPEFLTYFQNEAQLEKSRLLSDRFSAERPKGSFSTLEIQRTEQGDSAMYLCASSLGTVGEQFFGPGTRLTVL.